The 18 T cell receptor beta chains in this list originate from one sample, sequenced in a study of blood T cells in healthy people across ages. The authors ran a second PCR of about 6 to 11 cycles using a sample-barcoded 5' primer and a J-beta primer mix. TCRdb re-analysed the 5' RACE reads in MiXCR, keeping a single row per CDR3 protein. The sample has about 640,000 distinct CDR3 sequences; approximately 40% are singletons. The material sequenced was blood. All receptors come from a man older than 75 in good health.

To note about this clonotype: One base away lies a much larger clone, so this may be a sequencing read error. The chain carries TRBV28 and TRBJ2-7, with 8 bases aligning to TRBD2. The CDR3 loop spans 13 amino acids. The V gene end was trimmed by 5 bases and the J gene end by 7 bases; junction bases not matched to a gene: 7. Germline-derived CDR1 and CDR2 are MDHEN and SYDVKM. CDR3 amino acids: CASSDLAGNEQYF. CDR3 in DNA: TGTGCCAGCAGTGACTTAGCGGGAAATGAGCAGTACTTC.

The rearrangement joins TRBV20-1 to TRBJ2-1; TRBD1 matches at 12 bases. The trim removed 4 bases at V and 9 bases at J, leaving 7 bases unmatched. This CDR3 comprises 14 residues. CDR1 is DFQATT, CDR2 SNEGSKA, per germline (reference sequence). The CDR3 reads CSAIAGTGGPEQFF. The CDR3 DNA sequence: TGCAGTGCTATTGCCGGGACAGGGGGCCCTGAGCAGTTCTTC.

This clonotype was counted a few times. CDR3 sequence (DNA): TGTGCCAGCAGTGGCCCGGGATCCCGGAATGAAAAACTGTTTTTT. This gives the protein CASSGPGSRNEKLFF. The genes are TRBV12-3 or TRBV12-4 and TRBJ1-4; D uncertain. V was pared by 5 bases and J by 5 bases, with 15 bases between. The CDR3 spans 15 residues.

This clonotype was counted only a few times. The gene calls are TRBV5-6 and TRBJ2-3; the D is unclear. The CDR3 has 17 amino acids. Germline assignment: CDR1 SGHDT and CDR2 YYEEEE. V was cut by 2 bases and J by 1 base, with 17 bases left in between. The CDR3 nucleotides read TGTGCCAGCAGCTTCCGTATTGTGCTGGGCGGCACAGATACGCAGTATTTT. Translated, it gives CASSFRIVLGGTDTQYF.

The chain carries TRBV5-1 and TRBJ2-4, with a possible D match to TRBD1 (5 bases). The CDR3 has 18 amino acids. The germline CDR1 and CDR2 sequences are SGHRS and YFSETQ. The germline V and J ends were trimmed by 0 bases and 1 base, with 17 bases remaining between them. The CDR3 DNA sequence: TGCGCCAGCAGCTTGGCTAGGACAAGGGAAGGGGCCAAAAACATTCAGTACTTC. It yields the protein CASSLARTREGAKNIQYF.

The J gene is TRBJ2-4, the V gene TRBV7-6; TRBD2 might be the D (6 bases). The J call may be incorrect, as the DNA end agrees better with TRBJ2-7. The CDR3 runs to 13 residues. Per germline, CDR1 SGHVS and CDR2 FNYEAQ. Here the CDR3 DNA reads TGTGCCAGCAGCCTAAGGAGGGACTCCGAGCAGTACTTC. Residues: CASSLRRDSEQYF.

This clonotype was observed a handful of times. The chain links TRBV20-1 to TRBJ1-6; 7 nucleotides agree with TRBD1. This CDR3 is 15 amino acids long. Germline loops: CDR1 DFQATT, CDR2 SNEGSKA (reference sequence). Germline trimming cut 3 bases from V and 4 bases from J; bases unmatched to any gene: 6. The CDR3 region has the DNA TGCAGTGCTAGCGCCGGGACAGCGTATAATTCACCCCTCCACTTT. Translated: CSASAGTAYNSPLHF.

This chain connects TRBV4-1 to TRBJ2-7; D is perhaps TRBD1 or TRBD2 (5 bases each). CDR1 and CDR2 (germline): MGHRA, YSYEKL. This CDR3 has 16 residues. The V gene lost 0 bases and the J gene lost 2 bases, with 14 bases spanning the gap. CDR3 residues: CASSQDWGRTPYEQYF. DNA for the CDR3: TGCGCCAGCAGCCAAGATTGGGGACGGACTCCCTACGAGCAGTACTTC.

CDR3 sequence reads: CASSDPGLAGRVTQYF. The CDR3 DNA is TGTGCCAGCAGTGATCCGGGACTAGCGGGCCGGGTGACGCAGTATTTT. This chain joins TRBV27 and TRBJ2-3; 12 positions match TRBD2. Germline V gene lookup returns CDR1 MNHEY and CDR2 SMNVEV (reference sequence). V was pared by 5 bases and J by 9 bases, with 12 bases of the junction left unmatched. The CDR3 is made up of 16 amino acids.

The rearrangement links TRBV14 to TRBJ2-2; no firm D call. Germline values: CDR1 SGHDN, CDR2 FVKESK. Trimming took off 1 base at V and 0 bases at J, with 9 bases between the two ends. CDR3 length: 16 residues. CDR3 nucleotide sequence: TGTGCCAGCAGCCAAGGTCGTCAGTCGAACACCGGGGAGCTGTTTTTT. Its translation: CASSQGRQSNTGELFF.

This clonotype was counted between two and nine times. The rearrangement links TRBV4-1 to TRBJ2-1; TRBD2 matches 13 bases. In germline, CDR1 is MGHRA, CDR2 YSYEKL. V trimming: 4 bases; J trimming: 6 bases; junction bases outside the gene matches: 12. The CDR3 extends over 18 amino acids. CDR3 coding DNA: TGCGCCAGCAGCCCTTCCGGGACTAGCGGGGACCTCTCCAATGAGCAGTTCTTC. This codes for CASSPSGTSGDLSNEQFF.

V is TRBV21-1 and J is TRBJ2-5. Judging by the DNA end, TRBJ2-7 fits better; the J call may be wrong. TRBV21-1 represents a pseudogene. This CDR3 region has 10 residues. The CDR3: CASRTYEQYF. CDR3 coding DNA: TGTGCCAGCAGGACCTACGAGCAGTACTTC.

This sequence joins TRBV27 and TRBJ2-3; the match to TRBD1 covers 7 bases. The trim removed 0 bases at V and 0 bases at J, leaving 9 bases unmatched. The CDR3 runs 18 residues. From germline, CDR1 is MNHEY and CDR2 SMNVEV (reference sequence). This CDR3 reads CASSLSPGQRISTDTQYF. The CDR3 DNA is TGTGCCAGCAGTTTATCCCCGGGACAGAGAATAAGCACAGATACGCAGTATTTT.

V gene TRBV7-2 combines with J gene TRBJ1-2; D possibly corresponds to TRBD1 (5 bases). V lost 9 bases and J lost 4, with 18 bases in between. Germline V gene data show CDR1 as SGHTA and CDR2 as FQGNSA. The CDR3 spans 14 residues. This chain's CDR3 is CASRPGHLVYGYTF. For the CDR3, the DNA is TGTGCCAGTCGACCGGGGCATCTCGTCTATGGCTACACCTTC.

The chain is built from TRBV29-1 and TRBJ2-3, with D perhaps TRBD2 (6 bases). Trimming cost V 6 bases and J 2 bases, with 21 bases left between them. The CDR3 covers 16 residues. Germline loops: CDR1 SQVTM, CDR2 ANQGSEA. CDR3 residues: CSVTGGFQIPTDTQYF. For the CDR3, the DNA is TGCAGCGTAACCGGGGGATTTCAAATCCCCACAGATACGCAGTATTTT.

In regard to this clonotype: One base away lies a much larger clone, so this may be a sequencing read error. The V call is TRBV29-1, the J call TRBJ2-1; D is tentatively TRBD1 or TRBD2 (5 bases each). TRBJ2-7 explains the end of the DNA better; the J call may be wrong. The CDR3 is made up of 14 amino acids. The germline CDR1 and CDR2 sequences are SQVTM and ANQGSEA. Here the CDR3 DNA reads TGCAACGTTGAGGGGACCACCTGGTACAATGAGCAGTACTTC. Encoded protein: CNVEGTTWYNEQYF.

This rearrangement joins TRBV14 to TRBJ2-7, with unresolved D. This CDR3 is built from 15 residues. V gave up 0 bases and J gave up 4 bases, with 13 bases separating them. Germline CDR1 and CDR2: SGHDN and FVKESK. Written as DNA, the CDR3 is TGTGCCAGCAGCCAAGAATCTACGACAACGTACGAGCAGTACTTC. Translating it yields CASSQESTTTYEQYF.

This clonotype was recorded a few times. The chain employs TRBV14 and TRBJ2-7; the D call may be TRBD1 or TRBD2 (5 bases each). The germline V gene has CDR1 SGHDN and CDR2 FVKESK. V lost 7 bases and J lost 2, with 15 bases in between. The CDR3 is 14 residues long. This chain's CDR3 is CASTLRTGPYEQYF. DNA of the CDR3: TGTGCCAGCACCCTTCGGACGGGGCCCTACGAGCAGTACTTC.